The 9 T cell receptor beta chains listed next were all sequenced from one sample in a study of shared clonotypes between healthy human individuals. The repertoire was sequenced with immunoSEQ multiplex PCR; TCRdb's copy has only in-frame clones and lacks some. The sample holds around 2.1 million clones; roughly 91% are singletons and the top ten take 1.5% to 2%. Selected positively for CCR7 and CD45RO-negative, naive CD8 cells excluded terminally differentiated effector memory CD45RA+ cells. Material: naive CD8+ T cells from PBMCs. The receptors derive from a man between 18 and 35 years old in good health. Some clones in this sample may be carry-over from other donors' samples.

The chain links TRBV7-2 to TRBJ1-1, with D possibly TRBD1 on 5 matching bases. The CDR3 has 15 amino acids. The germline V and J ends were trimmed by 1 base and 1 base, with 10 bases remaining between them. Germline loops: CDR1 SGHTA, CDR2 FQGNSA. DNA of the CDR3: TGTGCCAGCAGCTTAGACTGGGGCTGGAACACTGAAGCTTTCTTT. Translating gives CASSLDWGWNTEAFF.

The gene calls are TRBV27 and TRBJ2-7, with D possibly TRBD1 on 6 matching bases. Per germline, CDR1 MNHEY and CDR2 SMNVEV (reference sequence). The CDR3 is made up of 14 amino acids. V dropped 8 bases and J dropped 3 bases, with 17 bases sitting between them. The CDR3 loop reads CASAGGAGLYEQYF. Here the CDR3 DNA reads TGTGCCAGCGCTGGGGGCGCAGGGCTCTACGAGCAGTACTTC.

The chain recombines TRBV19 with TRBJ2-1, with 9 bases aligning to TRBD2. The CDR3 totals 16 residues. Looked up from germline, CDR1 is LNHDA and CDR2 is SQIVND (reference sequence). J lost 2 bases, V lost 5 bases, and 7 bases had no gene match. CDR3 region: CASSFNLAGTYNEQFF. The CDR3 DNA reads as TGTGCCAGTAGTTTTAACCTAGCGGGAACCTACAATGAGCAGTTCTTC.

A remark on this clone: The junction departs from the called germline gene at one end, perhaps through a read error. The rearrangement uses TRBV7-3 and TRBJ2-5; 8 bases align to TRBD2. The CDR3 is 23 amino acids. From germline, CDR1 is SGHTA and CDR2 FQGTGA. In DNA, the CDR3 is TGTGCCAGCAGCCTAACTGGGCCCTCCGGGACTAGATCCCCACTAGCGTACCAAGAGACCCAGTACTTC. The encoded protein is CASSLTGPSGTRSPLAYQETQYF.

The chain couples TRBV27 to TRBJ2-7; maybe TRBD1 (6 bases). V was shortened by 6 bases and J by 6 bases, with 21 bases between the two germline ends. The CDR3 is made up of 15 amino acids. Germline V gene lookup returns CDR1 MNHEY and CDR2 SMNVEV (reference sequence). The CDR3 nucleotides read TGTGCCAGCAGCCTGAAGGGGGTCCTTTTGACCGAGCAGTACTTC. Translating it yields CASSLKGVLLTEQYF.

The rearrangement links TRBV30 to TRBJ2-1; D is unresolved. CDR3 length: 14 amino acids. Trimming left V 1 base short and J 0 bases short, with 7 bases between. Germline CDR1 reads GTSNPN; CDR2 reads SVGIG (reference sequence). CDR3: CAWSGGYSYNEQFF. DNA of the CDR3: TGTGCCTGGAGTGGTGGGTACTCCTACAATGAGCAGTTCTTC.

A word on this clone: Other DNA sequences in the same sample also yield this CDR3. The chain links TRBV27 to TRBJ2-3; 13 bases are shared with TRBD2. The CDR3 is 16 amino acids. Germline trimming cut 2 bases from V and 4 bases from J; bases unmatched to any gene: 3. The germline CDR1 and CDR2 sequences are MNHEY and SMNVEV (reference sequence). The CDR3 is CASSLTLAGGPDTQYF. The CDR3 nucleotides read TGTGCCAGCAGTTTAACACTAGCGGGAGGGCCAGATACGCAGTATTTT.

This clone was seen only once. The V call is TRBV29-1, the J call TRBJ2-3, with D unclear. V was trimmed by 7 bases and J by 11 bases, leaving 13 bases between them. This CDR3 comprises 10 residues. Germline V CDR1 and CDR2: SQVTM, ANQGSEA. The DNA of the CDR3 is TGCAGCGCGAGTAGATCTTGGCAGTATTTT. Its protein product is CSASRSWQYF.

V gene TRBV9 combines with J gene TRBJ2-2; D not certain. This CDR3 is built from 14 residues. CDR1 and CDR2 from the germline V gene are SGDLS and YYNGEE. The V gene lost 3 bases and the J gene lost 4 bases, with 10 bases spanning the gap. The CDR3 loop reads CASSEGSTTGELFF. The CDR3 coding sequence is TGTGCCAGCAGCGAGGGATCTACCACCGGGGAGCTGTTTTTT.